Each of the 20 T cell receptor beta chains below was sequenced from the same sample in a study of T cell changes during pregnancy in multiple sclerosis (dated by TCRdb to the late 2010s). The library came from the immunoSEQ multiplex PCR assay. In TCRdb, the immuneACCESS table is reduced to in-frame sequences with V and J assigned. These tables do not hold every clone; where another copy was compared, an unresolved V gene accounts for under half, and the others remain unexplained. The sample yields more than 35,000 clones; around 92% were counted once. 7.5% to 9% of the sample rests with the top ten. The source was CD8+ T cells from peripheral blood mononuclear cells, collected after pregnancy. The receptors derive from a female donor with multiple sclerosis, enrolled in a pregnancy study.

This chain connects TRBV6-5 to TRBJ2-2, with a tentative D call TRBD1 (7 bases). This CDR3 spans 14 amino acids. Looked up from germline, CDR1 is MNHEY and CDR2 is SVGAGI. The V gene lost 6 bases and the J gene lost 7 bases, with 15 bases spanning the gap. The CDR3 loop is CASSTQGGGGELFF. As DNA, the CDR3 is TGTGCCAGCAGCACCCAGGGGGGTGGCGGGGAGCTGTTTTTT.

The chain has TRBV4-3 and TRBJ1-4; D is undetermined. CDR1 and CDR2 (germline): LGHNA, YSLEER. Trimming left V 0 bases short and J 0 bases short, with 5 bases between. The CDR3 is made up of 15 amino acids. CDR3 residues: CASSQEATTNEKLFF. The DNA of the CDR3 is TGCGCCAGCAGCCAAGAAGCAACAACTAATGAAAAACTGTTTTTT.

The rearrangement links TRBV27 to TRBJ2-7; D may be TRBD2 (5 bases). V lost 2 bases and J lost 6, with 8 bases in between. The length of the CDR3 is 12 residues. CDR1 is MNHEY and CDR2 is SMNVEV in the germline V gene (reference sequence). The CDR3 bases are TGTGCCAGCAGTTTAACCGGGGTCGAGCAGTACTTC. Amino acid sequence: CASSLTGVEQYF.

The V and J genes are TRBV9 and TRBJ2-1, with TRBD2 matching 8 bases. This CDR3 is 16 amino acids long. Germline CDR1 reads SGDLS; CDR2 reads YYNGEE. Trimming removed 0 bases from V and 5 bases from J; junction bases left unmatched: 7. The CDR3: CASSVDSSGSDNEQFF. The CDR3 DNA is TGTGCCAGCAGCGTAGATTCCAGCGGGAGCGACAATGAGCAGTTCTTC.

The genes are TRBV6-5 and TRBJ2-7; 9 bases line up with TRBD1. Trimming cost V 5 bases and J 3 bases; bases outside gene matches: 5. The CDR3 consists of 14 residues. Germline assignment: CDR1 MNHEY and CDR2 SVGAGI. The CDR3 loop is CASSAGTGIYEQYF. CDR3 in DNA: TGTGCCAGCAGTGCCGGGACAGGGATCTACGAGCAGTACTTC.

This rearrangement joins TRBV9 to TRBJ2-4; D not certain. The CDR3 spans 13 residues. Germline CDR1 reads SGDLS; CDR2 reads YYNGEE. The ends were cut back, 4 bases at V and 4 bases at J, with 9 bases in the middle. The CDR3 spells CASSRGMKNIQYF. Written as DNA, the CDR3 is TGTGCCAGCAGCCGAGGAATGAAAAACATTCAGTACTTC.

The chain is built from TRBV27 and TRBJ2-1; D gene ambiguous. With 7 bases removed from V and 5 bases from J, the gap between germline ends came to 12 bases. The germline CDR1 and CDR2 sequences are MNHEY and SMNVEV (reference sequence). The CDR3 consists of 13 residues. The CDR3 DNA reads TGTGCCAGCATGACGACGCGGCACAATGAGCAGTTCTTC. Translation gives CASMTTRHNEQFF.

This chain connects TRBV6-4 to TRBJ1-5; D not resolved. The CDR3 runs 15 residues. V was clipped by 6 bases and J by 2 bases, with 14 bases between them. Germline V lookup: CDR1 MRHNA, CDR2 SNTAGT. The CDR3, as DNA: TGTGCCAGCAGCCCCGGTGAGGGAGGCAATCAGCCCCAGCATTTT. Protein: CASSPGEGGNQPQHF.

The rearrangement links TRBV7-2 to TRBJ1-2, with D uncertain. CDR1 is SGHTA, CDR2 FQGNSA, per germline. CDR3 length: 15 residues. V gave up 8 bases and J gave up 3 bases, with 19 bases separating them. In DNA form, the CDR3 reads TGTGCCAGCGGTCTTCTTTGGCATAACGACTATGGCTACACCTTC. Protein product: CASGLLWHNDYGYTF. Looking up the rest from reference TRBV7-2 and TRBJ1-2 gives the full variable domain: GAGVSQSPSNKVTEKGKDVELRCDPISGHTALYWYRQSLGQGLEFLIYFQGNSAPDKSGLPSDRFSAERTGGSVSTLTIQRTQQEDSAVYLCASGLLWHNDYGYTFGSGTRLTVV.

V gene TRBV4-1 combines with J gene TRBJ2-3, with D possibly being TRBD1 (6 bases). CDR1 is MGHRA and CDR2 is YSYEKL in the germline V gene. This CDR3 has 17 residues. V was shortened by 1 base and J by 2 bases, with 16 bases between the two germline ends. The CDR3 loop reads CASSQVITGLPTDTQYF. CDR3 nucleotide sequence: TGCGCCAGCAGCCAAGTTATTACAGGGCTCCCCACAGATACGCAGTATTTT.

V is TRBV6-1 and J is TRBJ1-2; 9 positions match TRBD1. Germline CDR1 is MNHNS and CDR2 is SASEGT. The J segment lost 6 bases and the V segment lost 7 bases, leaving 3 bases of the junction unmatched. The CDR3 consists of 12 residues. CDR3 amino acids: CASTRQGDGYTF. In DNA form, the CDR3 reads TGTGCCAGCACCCGACAGGGGGATGGCTACACCTTC.

This clone was seen a few times. This rearrangement joins TRBV5-1 to TRBJ2-1; D perhaps matches TRBD2 (7 bases). V dropped 4 bases and J dropped 14 bases, with 22 bases sitting between them. The CDR3 spans 14 residues. CDR1 is SGHRS, CDR2 YFSETQ, per germline. The CDR3 loop reads CASSLKGGGDREFF. The CDR3 nucleotides read TGCGCCAGCAGCCTTAAGGGGGGGGGCGATCGGGAGTTCTTC.

The V call is TRBV14, the J call TRBJ2-3, with unresolved D. This CDR3 is 14 amino acids long. CDR1 and CDR2 from the germline V gene are SGHDN and FVKESK. Trimming removed 3 bases at V and 4 bases at J, with 11 bases between. The CDR3 loop is CASSQYQLSDTQYF. In nucleotides, the CDR3 is TGTGCCAGCAGCCAGTATCAACTCTCAGATACGCAGTATTTT.

The J gene is TRBJ1-4, the V gene TRBV7-9; 8 bases agree with TRBD1. V lost 5 bases to trimming and J lost 3 bases; unmatched junction nucleotides: 8. The germline CDR1 and CDR2 sequences are SEHNR and FQNEAQ (reference sequence). There are 16 residues in the CDR3. This CDR3 is CASSLTGDDSNEKLFF. The CDR3 DNA reads TGTGCCAGCAGCCTGACAGGGGATGACTCTAATGAAAAACTGTTTTTT.

The chain recombines TRBV27 with TRBJ1-5, with D possibly TRBD1 on 5 matching bases. V was clipped by 6 bases and J by 0 bases, with 12 bases between them. The CDR3 runs 15 residues. Germline-derived CDR1 and CDR2 are MNHEY and SMNVEV (reference sequence). CDR3: CASSIDRNSNQPQHF. The CDR3, as DNA: TGTGCCAGCAGCATAGACAGAAATAGCAATCAGCCCCAGCATTTT.

This sequence joins TRBV19 and TRBJ1-6, with TRBD1 matching over 10 bases. In germline, CDR1 is LNHDA, CDR2 SQIVND (reference sequence). The ends lost 6 bases at V and 10 bases at J; junction bases unmatched: 9. The CDR3 covers 15 residues. The CDR3 is CASRRGTGVRSPLHF. The CDR3 nucleotides are TGTGCCAGTAGGAGGGGGACAGGGGTTCGCTCACCCCTCCACTTT. Looking up the rest from reference TRBV19 and TRBJ1-6 gives the full variable domain: DGGITQSPKYLFRKEGQNVTLSCEQNLNHDAMYWYRQDPGQGLRLIYYSQIVNDFQKGDIAEGYSVSREKKESFPLTVTSAQKNPTAFYLCASRRGTGVRSPLHFGNGTRLTVT.

This clone was counted once. The rearrangement uses TRBV29-1 and TRBJ1-1; perhaps TRBD1 as D (6 bases). Germline-derived CDR1 and CDR2 are SQVTM and ANQGSEA. V dropped 6 bases and J dropped 3 bases, with 17 bases sitting between them. The CDR3 is 14 residues long. The CDR3 coding sequence is TGCAGCGTGGAGAGGCAGGGGTCGGACACTGAAGCTTTCTTT. Residues: CSVERQGSDTEAFF.

V and J are TRBV4-3 and TRBJ1-5; D is ambiguous. Trimming took 4 bases from V and 2 from J, leaving 12 bases between them. Germline assignment: CDR1 LGHNA and CDR2 YSLEER. CDR3 length equals 15 residues. The CDR3 spells CASSRDTGGNQPQHF. CDR3 bases: TGCGCCAGCAGCCGAGACACCGGTGGCAATCAGCCCCAGCATTTT.

A single count supports this clone. The chain recombines TRBV14 with TRBJ1-1; D not resolved. Germline CDR1 SGHDN, CDR2 FVKESK. This CDR3 has 13 amino acids. Trimming left V 1 base short and J 0 bases short, with 3 bases between. CDR3 DNA: TGTGCCAGCAGCCAAGTCGTGAACACTGAAGCTTTCTTT. The encoded protein is CASSQVVNTEAFF.

This clone was observed once. V and J are TRBV6-1 and TRBJ1-1, with TRBD1 matching 9 bases. V lost 6 bases and J lost 4; bases outside the gene matches: 3. This CDR3 region has 13 residues. The V gene's germline CDR1 is MNHNS and CDR2 SASEGT. The CDR3 loop reads CASRLDRGTEAFF. CDR3 in DNA: TGTGCCAGCAGACTGGACAGGGGCACTGAAGCTTTCTTT.